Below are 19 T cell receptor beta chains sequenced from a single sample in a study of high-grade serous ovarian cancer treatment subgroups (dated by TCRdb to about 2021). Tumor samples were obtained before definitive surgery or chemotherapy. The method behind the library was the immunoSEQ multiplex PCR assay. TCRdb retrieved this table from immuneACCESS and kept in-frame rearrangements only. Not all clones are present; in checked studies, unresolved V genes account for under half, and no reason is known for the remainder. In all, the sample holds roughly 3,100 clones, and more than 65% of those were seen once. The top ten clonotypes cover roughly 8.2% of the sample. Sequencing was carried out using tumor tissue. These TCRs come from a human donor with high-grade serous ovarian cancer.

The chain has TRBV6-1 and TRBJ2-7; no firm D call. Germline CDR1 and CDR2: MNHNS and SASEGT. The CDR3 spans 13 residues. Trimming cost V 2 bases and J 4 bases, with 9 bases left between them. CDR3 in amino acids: CASSEWATYEQYF. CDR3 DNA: TGTGCCAGCAGTGAATGGGCAACATACGAGCAGTACTTC.

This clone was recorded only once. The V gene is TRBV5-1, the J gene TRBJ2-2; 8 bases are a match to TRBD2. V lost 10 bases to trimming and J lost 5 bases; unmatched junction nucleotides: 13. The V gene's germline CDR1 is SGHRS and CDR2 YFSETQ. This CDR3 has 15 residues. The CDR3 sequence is CACKEAGGTTGELFF. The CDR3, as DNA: TGCGCCTGCAAGGAGGCGGGAGGTACGACCGGGGAGCTGTTTTTT.

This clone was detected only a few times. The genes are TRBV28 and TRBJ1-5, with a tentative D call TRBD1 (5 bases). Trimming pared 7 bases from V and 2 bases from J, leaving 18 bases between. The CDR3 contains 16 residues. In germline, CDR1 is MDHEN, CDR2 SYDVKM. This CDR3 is CASKGVEGWGNQPQHF. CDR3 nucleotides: TGTGCCAGCAAAGGGGTGGAGGGTTGGGGCAATCAGCCCCAGCATTTT.

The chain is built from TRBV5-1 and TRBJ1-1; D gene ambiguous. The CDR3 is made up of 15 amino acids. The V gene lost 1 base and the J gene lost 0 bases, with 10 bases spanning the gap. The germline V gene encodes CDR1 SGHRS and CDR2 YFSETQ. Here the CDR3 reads CASSLRSGLNTEAFF. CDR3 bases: TGCGCCAGCAGCTTGAGATCAGGTCTGAACACTGAAGCTTTCTTT. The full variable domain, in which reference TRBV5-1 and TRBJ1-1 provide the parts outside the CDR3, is KAGVTQTPRYLIKTRGQQVTLSCSPISGHRSVSWYQQTPGQGLQFLFEYFSETQRNKGNFPGRFSGRQFSNSRSEMNVSTLELGDSALYLCASSLRSGLNTEAFFGQGTRLTVV.

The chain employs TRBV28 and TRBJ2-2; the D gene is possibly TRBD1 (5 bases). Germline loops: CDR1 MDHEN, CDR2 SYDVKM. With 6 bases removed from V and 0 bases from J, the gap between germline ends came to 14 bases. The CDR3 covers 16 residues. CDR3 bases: TGTGCCAGCAGACAACAGGCTTTCGCGAACACCGGGGAGCTGTTTTTT. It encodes CASRQQAFANTGELFF.

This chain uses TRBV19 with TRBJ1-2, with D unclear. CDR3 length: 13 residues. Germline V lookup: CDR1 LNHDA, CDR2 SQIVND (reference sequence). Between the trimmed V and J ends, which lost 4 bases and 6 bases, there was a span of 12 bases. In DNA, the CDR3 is TGTGCCAGTAGTACTTCCGGTTACCATGGCTACACCTTC. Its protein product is CASSTSGYHGYTF.

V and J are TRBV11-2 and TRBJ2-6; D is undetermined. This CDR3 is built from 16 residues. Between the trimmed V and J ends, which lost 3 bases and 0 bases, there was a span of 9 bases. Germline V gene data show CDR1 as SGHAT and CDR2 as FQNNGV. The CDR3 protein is CASSLVRSSGANVLTF. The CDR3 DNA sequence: TGTGCCAGCAGCTTGGTCCGGAGCTCTGGGGCCAACGTCCTGACTTTC.

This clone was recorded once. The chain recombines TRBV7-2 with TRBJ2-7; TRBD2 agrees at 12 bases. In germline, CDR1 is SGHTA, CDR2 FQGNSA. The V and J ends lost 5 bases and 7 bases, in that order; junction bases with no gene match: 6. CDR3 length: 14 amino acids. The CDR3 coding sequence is TGTGCCAGCAGCCCCCGGCTAGCGGGAGGGGAGCAGTACTTC. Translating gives CASSPRLAGGEQYF.

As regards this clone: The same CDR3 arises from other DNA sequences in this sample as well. This CDR3 is CASSSKNSPDTQYF. In DNA, the CDR3 is TGCGCCAGCAGCTCTAAGAACTCCCCAGATACGCAGTATTTT. V gene TRBV5-1 combines with J gene TRBJ2-3; no firm D call. V was trimmed by 3 bases and J by 4 bases, leaving 12 bases between them. Germline-derived CDR1 and CDR2 are SGHRS and YFSETQ. The CDR3 contains 14 residues.

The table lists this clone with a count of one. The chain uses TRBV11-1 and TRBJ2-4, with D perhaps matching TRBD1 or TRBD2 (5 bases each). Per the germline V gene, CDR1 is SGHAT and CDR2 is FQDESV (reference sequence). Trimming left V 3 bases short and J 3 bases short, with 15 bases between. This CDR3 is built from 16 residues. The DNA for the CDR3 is TGTGCCAGCAGCTTGGGACCCGACCTCGACAAAAACATTCAGTACTTC. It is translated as CASSLGPDLDKNIQYF.

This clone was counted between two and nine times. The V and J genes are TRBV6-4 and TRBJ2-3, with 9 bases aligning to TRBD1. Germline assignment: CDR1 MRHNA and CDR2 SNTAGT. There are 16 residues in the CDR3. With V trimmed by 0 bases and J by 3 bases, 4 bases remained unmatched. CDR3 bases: TGTGCCAGCAGTGACTCGACAGGGGGGGGTACAGATACGCAGTATTTT. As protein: CASSDSTGGGTDTQYF.

The CDR3 nucleotides read TGTGCCAGCAGCACGGACAACTGGGGCACAGATACGCAGTATTTT. Encoded protein: CASSTDNWGTDTQYF. The V call is TRBV11-2, the J call TRBJ2-3, with a weak D call TRBD1 (5 bases). The germline gives CDR1 SGHAT, CDR2 FQNNGV. The CDR3 is 15 residues long. Trimming took 5 bases from V and 1 from J, leaving 13 bases between them.

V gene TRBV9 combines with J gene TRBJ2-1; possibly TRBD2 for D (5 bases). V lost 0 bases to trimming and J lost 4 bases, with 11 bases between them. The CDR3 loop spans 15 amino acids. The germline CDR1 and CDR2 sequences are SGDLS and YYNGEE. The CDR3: CASSVALTNYNEQFF. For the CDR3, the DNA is TGTGCCAGCAGCGTAGCGCTGACTAATTACAATGAGCAGTTCTTC.

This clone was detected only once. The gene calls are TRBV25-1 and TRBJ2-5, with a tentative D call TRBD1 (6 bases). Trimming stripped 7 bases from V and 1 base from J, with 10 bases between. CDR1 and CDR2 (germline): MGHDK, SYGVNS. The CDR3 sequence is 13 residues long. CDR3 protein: CASKAGAQETQYF. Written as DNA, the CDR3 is TGTGCCAGCAAGGCAGGGGCCCAAGAGACCCAGTACTTC.

This chain's CDR3 is CASSPKNRDSRFYGYTF. The CDR3 DNA reads TGCGCCAGCAGCCCTAAAAATCGGGACAGCCGCTTCTATGGCTACACCTTC. The chain recombines TRBV4-1 with TRBJ1-2, with 7 bases lining up with TRBD1. After removal of 4 bases from V and 4 bases from J, the junction contained 15 bases not matched to a gene. This CDR3 spans 17 amino acids. CDR1 MGHRA and CDR2 YSYEKL come from the germline V gene.

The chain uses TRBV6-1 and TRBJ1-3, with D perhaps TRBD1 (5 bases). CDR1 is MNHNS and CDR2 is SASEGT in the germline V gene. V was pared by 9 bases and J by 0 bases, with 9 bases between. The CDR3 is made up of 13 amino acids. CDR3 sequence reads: CASPGASGNTIYF. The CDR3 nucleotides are TGTGCCAGTCCCGGGGCCTCTGGAAACACCATATATTTT.

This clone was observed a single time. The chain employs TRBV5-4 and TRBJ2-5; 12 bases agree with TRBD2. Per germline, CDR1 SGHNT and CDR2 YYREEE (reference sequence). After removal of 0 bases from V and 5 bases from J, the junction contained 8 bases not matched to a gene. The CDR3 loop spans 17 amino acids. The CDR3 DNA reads TGTGCCAGCAGCTTGGACCTAGCGGGAGGGCTCCTTGAGACCCAGTACTTC. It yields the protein CASSLDLAGGLLETQYF.

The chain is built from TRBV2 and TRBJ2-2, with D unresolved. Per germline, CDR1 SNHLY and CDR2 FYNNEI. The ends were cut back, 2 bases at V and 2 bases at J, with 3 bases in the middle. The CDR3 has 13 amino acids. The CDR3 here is CASSESNTGELFF. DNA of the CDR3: TGTGCCAGCAGTGAAAGCAACACCGGGGAGCTGTTTTTT.

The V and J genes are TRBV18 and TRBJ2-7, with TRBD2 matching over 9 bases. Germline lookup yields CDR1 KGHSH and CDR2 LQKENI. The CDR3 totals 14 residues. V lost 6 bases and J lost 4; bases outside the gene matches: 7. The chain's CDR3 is CASSESREGYEQYF. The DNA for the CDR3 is TGTGCCAGCTCGGAATCGCGGGAGGGTTACGAGCAGTACTTC. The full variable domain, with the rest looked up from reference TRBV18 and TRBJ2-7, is NAGVMQNPRHLVRRRGQEARLRCSPMKGHSHVYWYRQLPEEGLKFMVYLQKENIIDESGMPKERFSAEFPKEGPSILRIQQVVRGDSAAYFCASSESREGYEQYFGPGTRLTVT.